In this sample, the clone carrying this T cell receptor beta chain turned up once. This record comes from a study of blood T cell repertoires in COVID-19. Study in general: Samples came from the United States, Italy and Spain, spanning acute and convalescent COVID-19. In each case, the material was cDNA or gDNA derived from T cells, B-cell-depleted T cells, or PBMCs.

TCRdb's copy holds only in-frame clones and misses some; the assay was immunoSEQ multiplex PCR. The top ten clones hold over 6% of a sample with roughly 250,000 clones, 87% of them seen once. Recruits, aged about 18 to 95 years, lived in about two dozen US areas. The material sequenced was PBMCs or T cells enriched from blood (not recorded which). The receptor comes from a young woman with acute COVID-19.

This CDR3 reads CASSMVGGVGYTF. The CDR3 nucleotides read TGTGCCAGTAGTATGGTCGGGGGAGTAGGCTACACCTTC. This rearrangement joins TRBV19 to TRBJ1-2, with D tentatively TRBD1 (5 bases). Deletions cut 3 bases from V and 8 bases from J, with 13 bases between. Germline-derived CDR1 and CDR2 are LNHDA and SQIVND (reference sequence). The CDR3 covers 13 residues.